The next 19 T cell receptor beta chains were all read from a single sample in a study of blood T cell repertoires in COVID-19. The protocol was immunoSEQ multiplex PCR, while the TCRdb copy is restricted to in-frame clones and leaves out a portion. Among 45,000 or so clones listed, roughly three quarters were seen once. The sample taken for sequencing was peripheral blood. These receptors were obtained from a man between 65 and 80 years old with acute or convalescent COVID-19.

This clone came up once. The chain carries TRBV7-2 and TRBJ1-3; D is possibly TRBD1 (5 bases). Deletions cut 5 bases from V and 0 bases from J, with 11 bases between. The CDR3 covers 15 residues. The V gene's germline CDR1 is SGHTA and CDR2 FQGNSA. For the CDR3, the DNA is TGTGCCAGCAGCCCCTGGGGCGGCTCTGGAAACACCATATATTTT. Amino acids: CASSPWGGSGNTIYF.

The chain combines TRBV23-1 with TRBJ2-7, with D possibly TRBD2 on 6 matching bases. TRBV23-1 is marked as an open reading frame, function uncertain. The CDR3 has 18 residues. V was clipped by 2 bases and J by 4 bases, with 24 bases between them. This chain's CDR3 is CASSQPTGVQGIWYEQYF. CDR3 bases: TGCGCCAGCAGTCAACCTACGGGAGTCCAGGGCATTTGGTACGAGCAGTACTTC.

This clone was counted a few times. This chain joins TRBV11-1 and TRBJ2-1, with 8 positions matching TRBD1. The CDR3 is 15 amino acids. CDR1 is SGHAT and CDR2 is FQDESV in the germline V gene (reference sequence). The V gene end was trimmed by 5 bases and the J gene end by 6 bases; junction bases not matched to a gene: 9. CDR3 sequence (DNA): TGTGCCAGCAGCCGGACGGGACAGGTCACCAATGAGCAGTTCTTC. As protein: CASSRTGQVTNEQFF.

The chain links TRBV10-3 to TRBJ2-7; tentatively, D is TRBD1 (5 bases). V lost 2 bases and J 4 bases, leaving 6 bases between the germline ends. CDR3 length: 12 residues. CDR1 is ENHRY and CDR2 is SYGVKD in the germline V gene. For the CDR3, the DNA is TGTGCCATCAGTGAGAAGGGGTACGAGCAGTACTTC. Amino acids: CAISEKGYEQYF.

This clone was detected many times. This sequence joins TRBV10-2 and TRBJ2-7; D may be TRBD1 (6 bases). The CDR3 loop spans 13 amino acids. The ends were cut back, 2 bases at V and 6 bases at J, with 11 bases in the middle. Germline CDR1 WSHSY, CDR2 SAAADI. CDR3 nucleotides: TGCGCCAGCAGTGAGAGACAGGTCTCCGAGCAGTACTTC. Its protein is CASSERQVSEQYF.

The V call is TRBV5-1, the J call TRBJ1-5; tentatively, D is TRBD1 (5 bases). The CDR3 runs 14 residues. Trimming took 4 bases from V and 2 from J, leaving 10 bases between them. Germline CDR1 is SGHRS and CDR2 is YFSETQ. The CDR3 sequence is CASSLGGGNQPQHF. Written as DNA, the CDR3 is TGCGCCAGCAGCCTCGGGGGTGGCAATCAGCCCCAGCATTTT.

V usage is TRBV19 and J usage is TRBJ1-1; D ambiguous. The CDR3 has 13 residues. The germline V gene encodes CDR1 LNHDA and CDR2 SQIVND (reference sequence). Trimming cost V 6 bases and J 1 base, with 9 bases left between them. CDR3 amino acids: CASRAFSNTEAFF. Here the CDR3 DNA reads TGTGCCAGTAGGGCCTTTTCGAACACTGAAGCTTTCTTT.

Only a few counts were recorded for this clone. The gene calls are TRBV19 and TRBJ1-1, with D unresolved. V gave up 5 bases and J gave up 1 base, with 14 bases separating them. The CDR3 has 15 amino acids. CDR1 LNHDA and CDR2 SQIVND come from the germline V gene (reference sequence). The CDR3: CASSLRHSGNTEAFF. The CDR3 DNA sequence: TGTGCCAGTAGTTTAAGACATTCAGGGAACACTGAAGCTTTCTTT.

Only one count was recorded for this clone. This chain joins TRBV19 and TRBJ1-3, with D possibly TRBD1 on 5 matching bases. Trimming stripped 4 bases from V and 5 bases from J, with 12 bases between. Germline CDR1 LNHDA, CDR2 SQIVND (reference sequence). This CDR3 is built from 14 residues. CDR3 sequence (DNA): TGTGCCAGTAGTACCCCGACAGAGCGAAACACCATATATTTT. Encoded protein: CASSTPTERNTIYF.

The J gene is TRBJ2-5, the V gene TRBV7-9; D unclear. V shed 0 bases and J shed 1 base, with 6 bases lying between them. This CDR3 contains 14 residues. Per the germline V gene, CDR1 is SEHNR and CDR2 is FQNEAQ (reference sequence). The CDR3 loop reads CASSLAGSQETQYF. The CDR3 coding sequence is TGTGCCAGCAGCTTAGCGGGCAGCCAAGAGACCCAGTACTTC. The full variable domain, in which reference TRBV7-9 and TRBJ2-5 provide the parts outside the CDR3, is DTGVSQNPRHKITKRGQNVTFRCDPISEHNRLYWYRQTLGQGPEFLTYFQNEAQLEKSRLLSDRFSAERPKGSFSTLEIQRTEQGDSAMYLCASSLAGSQETQYFGPGTRLLVL.

The chain has TRBV11-2 and TRBJ2-5; 8 positions agree with TRBD2. CDR3 length: 16 residues. V was clipped by 6 bases and J by 5 bases; unmatched bases: 14. Germline CDR1 SGHAT, CDR2 FQNNGV. The CDR3 nucleotides read TGTGCCAGCAGGACCGCAGGTAGCGGGGTGTCGGAGACCCAGTACTTC. Translated: CASRTAGSGVSETQYF.

The rearrangement links TRBV7-9 to TRBJ1-2; D is ambiguous. V lost 1 base to trimming and J lost 0 bases, with 12 bases between them. In germline, CDR1 is SEHNR, CDR2 FQNEAQ (reference sequence). The CDR3 loop spans 16 amino acids. The CDR3 reads CASSLGRDIANYGYTF. The CDR3, as DNA: TGTGCCAGCAGCTTAGGTCGCGACATAGCTAACTATGGCTACACCTTC.

The V call is TRBV24-1, the J call TRBJ1-2; D not resolved. Between the trimmed V and J ends, which lost 9 bases and 0 bases, there was a span of 16 bases. The CDR3 covers 15 residues. In germline, CDR1 is KGHDR, CDR2 SFDVKD. The CDR3 DNA follows: TGTGCCACCGGTCTCTCGGGAGAGGCTAACTATGGCTACACCTTC. Translated: CATGLSGEANYGYTF.

This clone was picked up a small number of times. V usage is TRBV7-8 and J usage is TRBJ2-1; the D is unclear. Deletions cut 0 bases from V and 10 bases from J, with 16 bases between. The CDR3 contains 15 residues. From germline, CDR1 is SGHVS and CDR2 FQNEAQ. CDR3 protein: CASSLAPGVLGEQFF. For the CDR3, the DNA is TGTGCCAGCAGCTTAGCTCCAGGCGTGCTTGGGGAGCAGTTCTTC.

The chain combines TRBV7-2 with TRBJ2-3; 10 nucleotides align to TRBD2. V lost 3 bases, J lost 5 bases, and 11 bases stayed unmatched. Germline V gene sequence: CDR1 SGHTA, CDR2 FQGNSA. CDR3 length equals 17 residues. The CDR3 DNA reads TGTGCCAGCAGCTTCTCGTCAGCGGGGGGGCTCCAAGATACGCAGTATTTT. Its protein is CASSFSSAGGLQDTQYF.

The chain has TRBV4-2 and TRBJ1-3; no clear D gene. The CDR3 is 16 residues long. Germline loops: CDR1 LGHNA, CDR2 YNFKEQ. V was clipped by 1 base and J by 0 bases, with 10 bases between them. The CDR3 is CASSQGKDYSGNTIYF. In nucleotides, the CDR3 is TGTGCCAGCAGCCAAGGAAAGGACTACTCTGGAAACACCATATATTTT.

The chain links TRBV28 to TRBJ1-5, with a possible D match to TRBD1 (5 bases). Trimming left V 7 bases short and J 5 bases short, with 15 bases between. Germline-derived CDR1 and CDR2 are MDHEN and SYDVKM. The CDR3 extends over 14 amino acids. In DNA form, the CDR3 reads TGTGCCAGCATGGGAGGGGTTCTGGATCAGCCCCAGCATTTT. Amino acids: CASMGGVLDQPQHF.

The chain joins TRBV6-2 or TRBV6-3 to TRBJ1-1; 8 nucleotides agree with TRBD1. CDR3 length: 14 residues. From germline, CDR1 is MNHEY and CDR2 SVGEGT. Trimming cost V 5 bases and J 5 bases; bases outside gene matches: 7. CDR3 protein: CASSPGQGWTEAFF. The CDR3 coding sequence is TGTGCCAGCAGTCCCGGACAGGGTTGGACTGAAGCTTTCTTT.

The chain links TRBV7-2 to TRBJ1-1, with TRBD1 identical over 10 bases. V was pared by 6 bases and J by 5 bases, with 6 bases of the junction left unmatched. CDR3 size: 14 residues. Germline V gene sequence: CDR1 SGHTA, CDR2 FQGNSA. The CDR3 coding sequence is TGTGCCAGCAGTCCTTGGGACAGGGGTACTGAAGCTTTCTTT. Its translation is CASSPWDRGTEAFF.